This T cell receptor beta chain derives from a study of T cell responses to AZD1222 COVID-19 vaccine (dated by TCRdb to the early 2020s). For the wider study: AZD1222 recipients whose second dose came at about 4 weeks and those whose second dose came at about 12 weeks were combined into one group, since spike-specific TCR depth and breadth did not differ between the two schedules. A total of more than 230 trial participants underwent TCR sequencing, of whom 207 had received two doses of AZD1222 and around 25 had received two doses of the MenACWY control vaccine. Trial participants were enrolled by age into subgroups of 18-55, 56-69 and 70-plus years, and roughly 150, 30 and 60 TCR-sequenced participants, respectively, were included in these subgroups. What the work shows at the level of the full study, not this receptor alone: Nearly half of unique spike-specific TCRs reportedly recognized epitopes outside regions mutated in the B.1.351 and B.1.1.7 variants. Because no day 14 peak-response samples were available, repertoires were characterized only after the peak T cell response. In the small 56-69-year group, the increase in depth fell short of significance, most likely because of low power. CD4 TCRs associated with the vaccine covered the entire spike protein, and the dominant responses were in regions 160-218 and 743-854. Most participants were white British and females outnumbered males, and the authors suggested that clonal diversity may have been underestimated. Only five or six AZD1222 recipients were SARS-CoV-2 seropositive at baseline, limiting conclusions about previously exposed vaccinees. Spike-specific TCR breadth and depth rose significantly after two AZD1222 doses compared with day 0 and with MenACWY recipients.

With regard to this clone: It lacks a known antigen. Base qualities are not at hand, and no much larger clone is one base apart. Other DNA sequences in the same sample also yield this CDR3.

From the cysteine through the phenylalanine, the CDR3 covers 13 amino acids. The sequence is cut down to CDR3 DNA, 39 bases in frame from base 1. Germline trimming: 0 bases from V, 4 bases from J; junction bases outside gene matches: 0. The germline V gene provides CDR1 SGHRS and CDR2 YFSETQ. The time point label for this specimen denotes: baseline before first vaccination. Vaccinee samples were obtained from the UK trials COV001 and COV002, which included a single-blind randomized controlled phase 2/3 trial of AZD1222 (ChAdOx1 nCoV-19) in healthy adults. Trial participant PBMC samples were collected at day 0 and day 28 after the second dose for TCRbeta chain sequencing. The CDR3 regions of human TCRbeta chains were subjected to immunosequencing. The original pipeline was this. Repertoire TCRs were matched against a reference library of SARS-CoV-2-specific TCRs generated with the MIRA antigen-specificity platform. Breadth was defined as the fraction of unique TCRs that were SARS-CoV-2-associated, and depth was defined as the fraction of total T cells that were SARS-CoV-2-associated. Using the MIRA data, each spike-specific TCR was mapped to the spike region that the TCR reacts to and placed in a CD4 or CD8 class. Log10-transformed breadth and depth values were compared by one-way ANOVA with Sidak's multiple comparisons tests. What TCRdb holds here is the immuneACCESS table cut down to in-frame rearrangements. Part of the clones is not present; checked against another copy, under half of the missing clones reflect an unresolved V gene, and the others are unexplained. V and J calls and clone size are those listed in that table; D and trimming were worked out from the DNA. Across this sample there are approximately 150,000 clones, with under 95% seen only once. The ten largest make up around 5.1% of the sample.

The receptor's source is an adult in good health. The chain links TRBV5-1 with TRBJ2-5, and TRBD2 matches 7 of the central bases. Source: peripheral blood, taken on day 0 of AZD1222 vaccination. CDR3 protein: CASSLAGGETQYF. The DNA sequence is as follows: TGCGCCAGCAGCTTGGCGGGGGGAGAGACCCAGTACTTC.